The TCR beta chain described here comes from a study of cytomegalovirus exposure and HLA in healthy donors. Study-wide points: For TCR beta chains, V- and J-gene trimming was later linked to a missense DCLRE1C variant. The authors listed 150 to 200 TCR beta chains as cytomegalovirus-associated. The presence/absence work took it that sequencing depth was about the same across donors.

Germline CDR1 and CDR2: SEHNR and FQNEAQ (reference sequence). This CDR3 region has 16 residues. V was cut by 1 base and J by 1 base, with 10 bases left in between. In the PCR, 60 Vbeta and 13 Jbeta primers were used. Only in-frame clones appear in the TCRdb table, and some are missing; sequencing was by immunoSEQ multiplex PCR. The table includes tens of thousands of clones, about 70% detected once. Remarks on this clone: The antigen is unknown.

The V call is TRBV7-9, the J call TRBJ2-2; D uncertain. The sequence was collected from a man aged 40-55 years in good health and CMV-seropositive. Sequenced input: PBMCs. The CDR3 sequence: CASSLGVGGNTGELFF. DNA of the CDR3: TGTGCCAGCAGCTTAGGGGTCGGCGGGAACACCGGGGAGCTGTTTTTT.